The sample holds many counts of the clone carrying this T cell receptor beta chain. This sample was included in a study of early T cells in non-severe SARS-CoV-2 infection. Germline assignment: CDR1 WSHSY and CDR2 SAAADI. The CDR3 length is 15 residues. Trimming removed 7 bases from V and 0 bases from J; junction bases left unmatched: 5. TCRdb ran MiXCR on the 5' RACE reads and lists one entry per CDR3 protein. The table shows approximately 28,000 distinct CDR3 sequences, with approximately 5% occurring only once. What was sequenced was whole blood. The TCR comes from an adult who was a healthcare worker with PCR-confirmed SARS-CoV-2 infection or an uninfected control (not recorded which). The J gene is TRBJ2-5, the V gene TRBV10-2; 10 bases are shared with TRBD2. Written as DNA, the CDR3 is TGCGCCAGCAAATCTAGCGGGGGCCACCAAGAGACCCAGTACTTC. Amino acids: CASKSSGGHQETQYF.